This entry lists 6 T cell receptor beta chains sequenced from one sample in a study of blood T cells in healthy people across ages. A second PCR, run for about 7 to 11 cycles, used a sample-barcoded 5' primer plus a J-beta primer mix. Each CDR3 protein gets one entry after TCRdb re-called the 5' RACE reads with MiXCR. The top ten hold 20% to 25% of the sample, which has 1,800,000 or so distinct CDR3 sequences, about 39% seen once. The sample was blood. Receptor source: a human donor in good health.

The V and J genes are TRBV18 and TRBJ2-5; TRBD1 is a possible D gene (5 bases). V lost 4 bases and J lost 2, with 14 bases in between. CDR1 and CDR2 (germline): KGHSH, LQKENI. The CDR3 covers 15 residues. As DNA, the CDR3 is TGTGCCAGCTCACTCCACCAGGGCCCACAAGAGACCCAGTACTTC. It codes for CASSLHQGPQETQYF.

This chain joins TRBV12-3 or TRBV12-4 and TRBJ2-1; 9 bases align to TRBD1. The CDR3 spans 15 residues. Germline trimming cut 8 bases from V and 6 bases from J; bases unmatched to any gene: 11. CDR3 residues: CASLPGQGLINEQFF. The DNA of the CDR3 is TGTGCCAGCTTACCGGGACAGGGTCTAATCAATGAGCAGTTCTTC.

The V call is TRBV7-2, the J call TRBJ2-5; D possibly corresponds to TRBD2 (6 bases). With the DNA end fitting TRBJ2-7 better, the J assignment may be wrong. Germline CDR1 reads SGHTA; CDR2 reads FQGNSA. The CDR3 runs 14 residues. The chain's CDR3 is CASSLGLAGLEQYF. Written as DNA, the CDR3 is TGTGCCAGCAGCTTAGGGCTGGCGGGGCTCGAGCAGTACTTC.

The chain links TRBV18 to TRBJ2-7; unclear D gene. Germline V lookup: CDR1 KGHSH, CDR2 LQKENI. The CDR3 contains 13 residues. The ends were cut back, 2 bases at V and 9 bases at J, with 14 bases in the middle. CDR3 amino acids: CASSPNPSNGQYF. In DNA form, the CDR3 reads TGTGCCAGCTCACCAAATCCTTCGAATGGGCAGTACTTC.

This clonotype was observed a handful of times. V and J are TRBV7-9 and TRBJ2-5; no reliable D call. The CDR3 is 14 residues long. CDR1 and CDR2 from the germline V gene are SEHNR and FQNEAQ (reference sequence). Trimming left V 2 bases short and J 2 bases short, with 9 bases between. The CDR3 DNA reads TGTGCCAGCAGCTTACAGGCCGGGCAAGAGACCCAGTACTTC. Residues: CASSLQAGQETQYF.

This clonotype was detected a few times. The chain links TRBV7-9 to TRBJ2-5, with D uncertain. Trimming took off 2 bases at V and 5 bases at J, with 15 bases between the two ends. The CDR3 is made up of 15 amino acids. Germline CDR1 SEHNR, CDR2 FQNEAQ (reference sequence). The CDR3 loop reads CASSLPYPDRETQYF. In DNA, the CDR3 is TGTGCCAGCAGCTTACCCTATCCGGATCGGGAGACCCAGTACTTC.